Sequencing of this T cell receptor (beta chain) was carried out in a study of a mutant IDH1 vaccine in newly diagnosed glioma. Study summary: A roughly 60% male, roughly 40% female split and a mean age of 40.4 years characterized treated patients.

Time point defined: baseline, week 1 (first vaccination visit). Treatment here: pre-vaccination baseline after standard-of-care therapy. The donors had new WHO grade 3 or 4 astrocytomas; these were IDH1-mutant and ATRX-lost. The CDR3 is 14 residues long. Germline V gives CDR1 LNHDA, CDR2 SQIVND (reference sequence). The ends lost 4 bases at V and 6 bases at J; junction bases unmatched: 3. Some clones are missing from TCRdb's copy, which holds only in-frame ones; the method was immunoSEQ multiplex PCR. The sample has about 98,000 clones; 70% to 90% are singletons. Study observations and caveats: Alterations occurring in top peripheral T cell clonotypes seemed unrelated to pseudoprogression. Among all patients, vaccine-induced immune responses occurred in approximately 93%.

On this clone itself: Its cognate antigen is unknown.

The material sequenced was PBMCs, taken from a glioma patient treated with radiotherapy, temozolomide or both. V gene TRBV19 combines with J gene TRBJ2-1; 10 nucleotides line up with TRBD2. This sequence was found in a woman aged 45-65 years with glioma. CDR3 loop: CASSTSSGSNEQFF. The CDR3 DNA sequence: TGTGCCAGTAGTACCTCTAGCGGGAGCAATGAGCAGTTCTTC.